The entry below gives a single TCR beta chain sequence along with its context. This sample was included in a study of T cell responses to AZD1222 COVID-19 vaccine. The CDR3 spans 14 residues. V was trimmed by 3 bases and J by 0 bases, leaving 7 bases between them. Germline lookup yields CDR1 SGHNT and CDR2 YYREEE (reference sequence). Method: immunoSEQ multiplex PCR; TCRdb's copy keeps in-frame clones and lacks some. The sample contains about 150,000 clones, around 83% of which appear only once. Sequences were derived from peripheral blood, sampled 28 days after the second AZD1222 dose. V is TRBV5-4 and J is TRBJ1-3; no definite D call. The sequence was collected from an adult who received the AZD1222 COVID-19 vaccine. The CDR3 sequence is CASSSAASGNTIYF. In nucleotides, the CDR3 is TGTGCCAGCAGCTCAGCCGCCTCTGGAAACACCATATATTTT.